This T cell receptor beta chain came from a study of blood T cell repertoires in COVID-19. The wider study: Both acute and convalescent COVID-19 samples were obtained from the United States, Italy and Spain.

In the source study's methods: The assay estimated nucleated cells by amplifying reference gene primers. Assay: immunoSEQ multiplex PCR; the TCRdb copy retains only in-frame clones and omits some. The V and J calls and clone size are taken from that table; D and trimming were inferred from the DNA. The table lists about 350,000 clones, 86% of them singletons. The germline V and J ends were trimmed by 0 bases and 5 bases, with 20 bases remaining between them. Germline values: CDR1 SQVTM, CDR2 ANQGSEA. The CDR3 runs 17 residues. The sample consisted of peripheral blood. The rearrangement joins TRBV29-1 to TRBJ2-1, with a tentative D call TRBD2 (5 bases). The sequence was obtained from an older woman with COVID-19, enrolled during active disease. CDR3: CSVEESTFWTGNNEQFF. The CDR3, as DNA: TGCAGCGTTGAAGAGAGTACCTTCTGGACTGGGAACAATGAGCAGTTCTTC.